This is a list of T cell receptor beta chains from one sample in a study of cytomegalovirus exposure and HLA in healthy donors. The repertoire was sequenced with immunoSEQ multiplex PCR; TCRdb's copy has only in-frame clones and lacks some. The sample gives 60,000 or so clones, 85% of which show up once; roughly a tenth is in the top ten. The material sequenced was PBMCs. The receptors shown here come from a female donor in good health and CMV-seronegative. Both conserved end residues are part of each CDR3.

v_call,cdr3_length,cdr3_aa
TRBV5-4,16,CASSRWTSGHTDTQYF
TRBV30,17,CAWSVPGKVTYNSPLHF
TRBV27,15,CASRATSGTPNEQFF
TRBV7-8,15,CASSLWGAQPYEQYF
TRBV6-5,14,CASNPTDQNTEAFF
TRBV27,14,CASSLNYRPNEQFF
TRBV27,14,CASSPRQGPDTQYF
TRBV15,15,CATSRVAWYQETQYF
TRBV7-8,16,CASSSSGTSGRETQYF
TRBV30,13,CAWSDRTNEKLFF
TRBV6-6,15,CASSYDGGGHRELFF